This T cell receptor (beta chain) was retrieved from a study of blood T cell repertoires in COVID-19. Study in general: Collection of acute and convalescent COVID-19 samples took place in the United States, Italy and Spain. PBMCs, B-cell-depleted T cells, or T cells were the source of the cDNA or gDNA that made up the material.

CDR1 and CDR2 from the germline V gene are LGHNA and YSLEER. V trimming: 4 bases; J trimming: 2 bases; junction bases outside the gene matches: 4. The CDR3 extends over 14 amino acids. The table came from immunoSEQ multiplex PCR; TCRdb's copy has only in-frame clones and leaves some out. The sample has 150,000 or so clones, around 83% seen once; the top ten hold 9.2%. The clonotype originates from a man aged 45-65 years who had recovered from COVID-19. The rearrangement links TRBV4-3 to TRBJ2-7, with 8 bases matching TRBD1. Source material: PBMCs or T cells enriched from blood (not recorded which). CDR3: CASSPGTGAYEQYF. The CDR3 DNA follows: TGCGCCAGCAGCCCAGGGACAGGAGCCTACGAGCAGTACTTC.